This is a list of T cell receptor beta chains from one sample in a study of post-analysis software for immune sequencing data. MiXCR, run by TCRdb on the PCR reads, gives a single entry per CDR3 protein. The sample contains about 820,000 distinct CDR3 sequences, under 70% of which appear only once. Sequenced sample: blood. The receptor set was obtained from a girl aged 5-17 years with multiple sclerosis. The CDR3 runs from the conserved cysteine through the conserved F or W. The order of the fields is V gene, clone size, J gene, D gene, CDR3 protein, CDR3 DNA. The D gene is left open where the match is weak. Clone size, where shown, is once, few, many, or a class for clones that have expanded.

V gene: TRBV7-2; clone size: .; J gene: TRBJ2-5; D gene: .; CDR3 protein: CASSLAGGTVETQYF; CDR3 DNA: TGTGCCAGCAGCCTAGCTGGAGGGACTGTAGAGACCCAGTACTTC
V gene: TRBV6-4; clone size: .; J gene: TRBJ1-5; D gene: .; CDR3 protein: CASSSGVGQPQHF; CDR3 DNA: TGTGCCAGCAGTTCAGGGGTAGGGCAGCCCCAGCATTTT
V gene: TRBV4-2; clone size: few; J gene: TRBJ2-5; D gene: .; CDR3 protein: CASMTTGRGEETQYF; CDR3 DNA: TGTGCCAGCATGACCACCGGAAGAGGGGAGGAGACCCAGTACTTC
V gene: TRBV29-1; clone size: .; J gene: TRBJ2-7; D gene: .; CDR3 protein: CSVAGVPNEQYF; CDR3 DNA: TGCAGCGTTGCCGGGGTGCCCAATGAGCAGTACTTC
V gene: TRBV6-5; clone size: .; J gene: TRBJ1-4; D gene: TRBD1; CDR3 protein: CASSYSQGAYEKLFF; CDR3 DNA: TGTGCCAGCAGTTACTCGCAGGGGGCGTATGAAAAACTGTTTTTT
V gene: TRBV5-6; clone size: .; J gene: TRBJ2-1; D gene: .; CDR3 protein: CASSGRLGTYNEQFF; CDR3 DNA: TGTGCCAGCAGCGGTCGACTGGGGACCTACAATGAGCAGTTCTTC
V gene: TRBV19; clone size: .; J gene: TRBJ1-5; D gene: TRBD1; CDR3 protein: CASSEGTVASNQPQHF; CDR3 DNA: TGTGCCAGTAGTGAGGGGACAGTTGCTAGCAATCAGCCCCAGCATTTT
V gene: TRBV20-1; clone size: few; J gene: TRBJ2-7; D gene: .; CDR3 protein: CSAPGPLTSYEQYF; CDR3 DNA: TGCAGTGCTCCGGGGCCGTTGACATCCTACGAGCAGTACTTC
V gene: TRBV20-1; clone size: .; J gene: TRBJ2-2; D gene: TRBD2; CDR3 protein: CSARGSLAGGPGKPGELFF; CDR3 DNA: TGCAGTGCTAGAGGGTCACTAGCGGGGGGGCCGGGGAAACCCGGGGAGCTGTTTTTT
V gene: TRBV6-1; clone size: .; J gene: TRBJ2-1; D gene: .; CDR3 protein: CASTLTNYNEQFF; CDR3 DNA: TGTGCCAGCACCCTGACAAACTACAATGAGCAGTTCTTC
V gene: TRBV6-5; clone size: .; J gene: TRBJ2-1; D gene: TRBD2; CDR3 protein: CASGRDGYNEQFF; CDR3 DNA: TGTGCCAGCGGGAGGGACGGCTACAATGAGCAGTTCTTC
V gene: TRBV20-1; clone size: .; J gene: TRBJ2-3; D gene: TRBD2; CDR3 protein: CSAQTSGSTDTQYF; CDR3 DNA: TGCAGTGCGCAGACTAGCGGGAGCACAGATACGCAGTATTTT
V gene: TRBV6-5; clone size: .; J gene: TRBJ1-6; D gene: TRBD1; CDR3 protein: CASSSGGGSPLHF; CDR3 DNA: TGTGCCAGCAGTTCAGGGGGCGGATCACCCCTCCACTTT
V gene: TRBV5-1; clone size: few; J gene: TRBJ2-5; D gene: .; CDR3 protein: CASSFTDRGGETQYF; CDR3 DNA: TGCGCCAGCAGCTTTACGGACCGAGGCGGGGAGACCCAGTACTTC
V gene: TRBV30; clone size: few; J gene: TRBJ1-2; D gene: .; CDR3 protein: CAWNIRPGATSSGYTF; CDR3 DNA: TGTGCCTGGAACATCCGGCCGGGGGCAACCTCTTCTGGCTACACCTTC
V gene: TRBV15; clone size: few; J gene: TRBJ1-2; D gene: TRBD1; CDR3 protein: CATSIPDRRHGYTF; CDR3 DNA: TGTGCCACCAGCATCCCGGACAGGCGGCATGGCTACACCTTC
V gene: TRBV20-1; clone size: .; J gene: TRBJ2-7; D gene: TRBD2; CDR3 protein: CSAPRPSGGAYEQYF; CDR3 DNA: TGCAGTGCCCCACGCCCTAGCGGGGGGGCCTACGAGCAGTACTTC
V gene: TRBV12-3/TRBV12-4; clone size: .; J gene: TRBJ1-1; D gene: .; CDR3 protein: CASSLNSNTEAFF; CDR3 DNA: TGTGCCAGCAGTTTAAACTCGAACACTGAAGCTTTCTTT
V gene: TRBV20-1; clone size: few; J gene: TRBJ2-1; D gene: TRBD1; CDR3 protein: CSATGGQGPRSEQFF; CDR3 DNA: TGCAGTGCTACCGGGGGACAGGGGCCTCGAAGTGAGCAGTTCTTC
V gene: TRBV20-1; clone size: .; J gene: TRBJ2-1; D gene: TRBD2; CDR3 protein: CSAPKSGVLSYNEQFF; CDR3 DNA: TGCAGTGCTCCCAAAAGCGGGGTATTATCCTACAATGAGCAGTTCTTC
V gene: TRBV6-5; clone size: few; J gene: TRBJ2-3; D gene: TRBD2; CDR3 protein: CASKLFHSGADTQYF; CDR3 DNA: TGTGCCAGCAAACTATTTCATAGCGGGGCAGATACGCAGTATTTT
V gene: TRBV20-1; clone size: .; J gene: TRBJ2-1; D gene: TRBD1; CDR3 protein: CSAHPWTGRSYNEQFF; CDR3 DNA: TGCAGTGCCCACCCCTGGACAGGGCGTTCCTACAATGAGCAGTTCTTC
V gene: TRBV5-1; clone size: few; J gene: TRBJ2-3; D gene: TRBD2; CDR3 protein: CASSPAGGITDTQYF; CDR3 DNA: TGCGCCAGCAGCCCAGCGGGGGGGATCACAGATACGCAGTATTTT
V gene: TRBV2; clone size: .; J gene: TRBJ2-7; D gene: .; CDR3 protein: CAGGTYYYEQYF; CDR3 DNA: TGTGCCGGGGGGACTTACTACTACGAGCAGTACTTC
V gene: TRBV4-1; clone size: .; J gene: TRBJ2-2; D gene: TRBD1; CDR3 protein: CASSPRTGSMGTGELFF; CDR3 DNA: TGCGCCAGCAGCCCCCGGACAGGTTCAATGGGCACCGGGGAGCTGTTTTTT
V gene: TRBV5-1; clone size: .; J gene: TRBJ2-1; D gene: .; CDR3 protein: CASSFGGAYNEQFF; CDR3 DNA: TGCGCCAGCAGCTTTGGGGGGGCATACAATGAGCAGTTCTTC
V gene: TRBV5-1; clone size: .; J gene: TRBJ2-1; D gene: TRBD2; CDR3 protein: CASSLAVGTRGGEQFF; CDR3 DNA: TGCGCCAGCAGCTTGGCCGTAGGGACTAGAGGGGGTGAGCAGTTCTTC
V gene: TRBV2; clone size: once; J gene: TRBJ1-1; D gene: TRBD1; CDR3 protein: CASSGAPGQVEGAEAFF; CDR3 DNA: TGTGCCAGCAGTGGGGCCCCGGGACAGGTTGAGGGGGCTGAAGCTTTCTTT
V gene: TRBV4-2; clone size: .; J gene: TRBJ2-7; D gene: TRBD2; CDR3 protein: CASSQGGGSSYEQYF; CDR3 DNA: TGTGCCAGCAGCCAAGGCGGGGGTAGCTCCTACGAGCAGTACTTC
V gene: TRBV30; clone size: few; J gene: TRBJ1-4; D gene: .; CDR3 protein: CAWSPPNAVTNEKLFF; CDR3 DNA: TGTGCCTGGAGTCCTCCCAACGCGGTAACTAATGAAAAACTGTTTTTT
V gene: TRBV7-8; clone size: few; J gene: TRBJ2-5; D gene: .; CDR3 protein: CASSLGSVETQYF; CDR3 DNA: TGTGCCAGCAGCTTAGGTTCGGTCGAGACCCAGTACTTC
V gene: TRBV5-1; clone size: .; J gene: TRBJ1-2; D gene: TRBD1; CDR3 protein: CASSPTGNGYTF; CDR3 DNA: TGCGCCAGCAGCCCGACAGGGAATGGCTACACCTTC
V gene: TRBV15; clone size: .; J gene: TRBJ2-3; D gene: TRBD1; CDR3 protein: CATSATRGPFLDTQYF; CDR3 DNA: TGTGCCACCAGCGCTACCAGGGGGCCGTTCCTTGATACGCAGTATTTT
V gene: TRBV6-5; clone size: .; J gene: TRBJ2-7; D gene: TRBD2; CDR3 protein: CASSYGTSGNSYEQYF; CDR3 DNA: TGTGCCAGCAGTTATGGGACTAGCGGTAACTCCTACGAGCAGTACTTC
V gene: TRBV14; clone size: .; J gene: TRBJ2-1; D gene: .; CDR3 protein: CASSSTAEQFF; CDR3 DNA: TGTGCCAGCAGTTCTACGGCCGAGCAGTTCTTC
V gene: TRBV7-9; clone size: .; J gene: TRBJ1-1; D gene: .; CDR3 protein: CASSFQGFEAFF; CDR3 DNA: TGTGCCAGCAGCTTCCAGGGCTTTGAAGCTTTCTTT
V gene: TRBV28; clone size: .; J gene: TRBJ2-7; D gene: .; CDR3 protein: CASSLAQGSEQYF; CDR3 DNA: TGTGCCAGCAGTTTAGCCCAGGGTAGCGAGCAGTACTTC
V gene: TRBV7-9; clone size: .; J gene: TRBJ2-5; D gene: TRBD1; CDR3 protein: CASSQSNRGRETQYF; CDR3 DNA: TGTGCCAGCAGTCAAAGTAACAGGGGGCGAGAGACCCAGTACTTC
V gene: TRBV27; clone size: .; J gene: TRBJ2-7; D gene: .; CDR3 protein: CASSFDRFAYEQYF; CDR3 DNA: TGTGCCAGCAGTTTTGACAGATTTGCCTACGAGCAGTACTTC
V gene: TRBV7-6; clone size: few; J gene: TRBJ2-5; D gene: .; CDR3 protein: CASSLALGLGETQYF; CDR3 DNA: TGTGCCAGCAGCTTAGCGTTAGGGTTAGGGGAGACCCAGTACTTC
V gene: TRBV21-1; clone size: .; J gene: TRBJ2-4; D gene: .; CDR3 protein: CASGPEGLPLALAKNIQYF; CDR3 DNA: TGTGCCAGCGGTCCCGAGGGACTCCCTTTGGCCCTAGCCAAAAACATTCAGTACTTC
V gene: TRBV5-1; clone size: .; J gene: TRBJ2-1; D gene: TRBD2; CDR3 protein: CASSLSGTSAISVQFF; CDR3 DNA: TGCGCCAGCAGCTTATCCGGGACTAGCGCCATAAGCGTGCAGTTCTTC
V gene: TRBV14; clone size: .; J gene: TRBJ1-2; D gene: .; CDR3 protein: CASSQSFGSVYGYTF; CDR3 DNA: TGTGCCAGCAGCCAAAGTTTCGGGAGCGTCTATGGCTACACCTTC
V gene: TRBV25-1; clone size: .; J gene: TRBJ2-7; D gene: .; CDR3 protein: CASSETGYYEQYF; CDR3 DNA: TGTGCCAGCAGTGAAACAGGATACTACGAGCAGTACTTC